A single sample is the source of the 15 T cell receptor beta chains below, sequenced in a study of T-cell reconstitution after alpha-beta-depleted transplantation in children. Unique molecular identifiers were incorporated into the prepared TCRbeta library. MiXCR, run by TCRdb on the PCR reads, gives a single entry per CDR3 protein. The sample shows more than 400,000 distinct CDR3 sequences, about an eighth of them seen only once. The source material was PBMCs, mostly from graft donor cells, sampled 180 days after TCRalphabeta/CD19-depleted stem cell transplant. These receptors all come from a female patient aged 2 to 10 who had a stem cell transplant for aplastic anemia, so the T cells may come from the graft donor.

The rearrangement links TRBV11-2 to TRBJ2-7, with D perhaps matching TRBD1 or TRBD2 (7 bases each). The germline V gene encodes CDR1 SGHAT and CDR2 FQNNGV. The CDR3 totals 20 residues. V was trimmed by 0 bases and J by 3 bases, leaving 27 bases between them. For the CDR3, the DNA is TGTGCCAGCAGCTTAGATGACAGGGAACTTCACGGTCCTAGCGGCTACGAGCAGTACGTC. Residues: CASSLDDRELHGPSGYEQYV.

In this sample, this clonotype turned up many times. This chain links TRBV12-3 or TRBV12-4 with TRBJ1-5, with D possibly being TRBD1 (6 bases). The V end was cut by 6 bases, the J end by 5 bases, with 17 bases between. This CDR3 region has 15 residues. In DNA, the CDR3 is TGTGCCAGCAGCCCTAACAGGGTACGGGATCAGCCCCAGCATTTT. It codes for CASSPNRVRDQPQHF.

The table lists this clonotype with a few counts. The CDR3 loop is CASSVALGGPTYEQYF. The CDR3 DNA is TGTGCCAGCAGCGTAGCATTAGGGGGACCGACCTACGAGCAGTACTTC. The V and J genes are TRBV9 and TRBJ2-7; perhaps TRBD1 as D (6 bases). With 0 bases removed from V and 2 bases from J, the gap between germline ends came to 15 bases. CDR1 is SGDLS, CDR2 YYNGEE, per germline. The CDR3 has 16 residues.

This rearrangement joins TRBV6-1 to TRBJ2-2; D might be TRBD2 (6 bases). Trimming pared 3 bases from V and 5 bases from J, leaving 16 bases between. Germline CDR1 is MNHNS and CDR2 is SASEGT. The length of the CDR3 is 16 residues. The CDR3 sequence is CASSDIRAGKTGELFF. The CDR3 DNA reads as TGTGCCAGCAGTGATATCAGGGCGGGGAAGACCGGGGAGCTGTTTTTT.

J is TRBJ2-5 and V is TRBV4-3, with D perhaps matching TRBD2 (5 bases). This CDR3 region has 13 residues. Germline assignment: CDR1 LGHNA and CDR2 YSLEER. V shed 4 bases and J shed 5 bases, with 11 bases lying between them. CDR3 DNA sequence: TGCGCCAGCAGCCGCAAAGGCGGGGAGACCCAGTACTTC. This sequence encodes CASSRKGGETQYF.

V gene TRBV20-1 combines with J gene TRBJ2-2; 9 nucleotides agree with TRBD2. CDR3 length equals 18 residues. The V and J ends lost 2 bases and 2 bases, in that order; junction bases with no gene match: 12. Germline V gene sequence: CDR1 DFQATT, CDR2 SNEGSKA (reference sequence). The DNA of the CDR3 is TGCAGTGCTAGATCGAGGGATAGCGGGAGTCACAACACCGGGGAGCTGTTTTTT. Its protein is CSARSRDSGSHNTGELFF.

The V gene is TRBV21-1, the J gene TRBJ2-7; the listed D gene, TRBD1, was not tested against the DNA. TRBV21-1 is flagged as a pseudogene. CDR3 length: 15 amino acids. The CDR3 DNA sequence: TGTGCCAGCAGCTCCCAACAGGGGGCTCTGCACGAGCAGTACTTC. This translates into CASSSQQGALHEQYF.

This rearrangement joins TRBV20-1 to TRBJ2-1; 8 nucleotides line up with TRBD2. Germline trimming cut 5 bases from V and 8 bases from J; bases unmatched to any gene: 14. The CDR3 length is 15 residues. The germline CDR1 and CDR2 sequences are DFQATT and SNEGSKA (reference sequence). DNA for the CDR3: TGCAGTGCTCCTCAATGGAAGCGGGAGTTCTATGAGCAGTTCTTC. It yields the protein CSAPQWKREFYEQFF.

V gene TRBV5-5 combines with J gene TRBJ2-2; perhaps TRBD1 as D (6 bases). CDR3 size: 16 residues. The V end was cut by 0 bases, the J end by 2 bases, with 11 bases between. CDR1 and CDR2 (germline): SGHKS, YYEKEE (reference sequence). As DNA, the CDR3 is TGTGCCAGCAGCTTGGCCCGGGGACACAACACCGGGGAGCTGTTTTTT. Translating it yields CASSLARGHNTGELFF. The full variable domain, its missing parts supplied by reference TRBV5-5 and TRBJ2-2, is DAGVTQSPTHLIKTRGQQVTLRCSPISGHKSVSWYQQVLGQGPQFIFQYYEKEERGRGNFPDRFSARQFPNYSSELNVNALLLGDSALYLCASSLARGHNTGELFFGEGSRLTVL.

This clonotype was counted many times. The chain uses TRBV6-2 or TRBV6-3 and TRBJ2-1, with D possibly TRBD2 on 5 matching bases. Germline V gene sequence: CDR1 MNHEY, CDR2 SVGEGT. CDR3 length: 15 amino acids. Trimming left V 6 bases short and J 8 bases short, with 20 bases between. In DNA, the CDR3 is TGTGCCAGCAGCCCCGGACTCTTCCCAACCGATGAGCAGTTCTTC. This codes for CASSPGLFPTDEQFF.

V and J are TRBV7-2 and TRBJ2-7; a weak D match, TRBD2 (5 bases). Germline V lookup: CDR1 SGHTA, CDR2 FQGNSA. The V end lost 5 bases, the J end lost 3 bases, and 20 bases lay between the germline ends. This CDR3 spans 16 amino acids. CDR3 bases: TGTGCCAGCAGCGAGAGTGGAGGACTCGGAAACTACGAGCAGTACGTC. Translated: CASSESGGLGNYEQYV.

This clonotype showed up just a few times. The CDR3 spells CASRDSGRARVNTGELFF. The CDR3 nucleotides read TGCGCCAGCAGAGATAGCGGGAGAGCCAGAGTGAACACCGGGGAGCTGTTTTTT. The V gene is TRBV5-1, the J gene TRBJ2-2, with 9 bases aligning to TRBD2. With V trimmed by 5 bases and J by 1 base, 12 bases remained unmatched. The CDR3 runs to 18 residues. Per germline, CDR1 SGHRS and CDR2 YFSETQ. The complete variable domain, with remaining parts taken from reference TRBV5-1 and TRBJ2-2, reads KAGVTQTPRYLIKTRGQQVTLSCSPISGHRSVSWYQQTPGQGLQFLFEYFSETQRNKGNFPGRFSGRQFSNSRSEMNVSTLELGDSALYLCASRDSGRARVNTGELFFGEGSRLTVL.

This clonotype was seen at least ten times. The chain employs TRBV4-3 and TRBJ2-1; D could derive from TRBD1 or TRBD2 (5 bases each). The ends were cut back, 4 bases at V and 5 bases at J, with 9 bases in the middle. CDR3 length equals 13 residues. Germline V CDR1 and CDR2: LGHNA, YSLEER. The CDR3 sequence: CASSRTGHNEQFF. The CDR3 DNA follows: TGCGCCAGCAGCCGCACGGGACACAATGAGCAGTTCTTC.

The CDR3 coding sequence is TGTGCCAGCAGTTACTCGCCTCCGGGACGGCTTAATTCACCCCTCCACTTT. Translation: CASSYSPPGRLNSPLHF. The chain recombines TRBV6-2 or TRBV6-3 with TRBJ1-6; D perhaps matches TRBD1 (5 bases). CDR1 MNHEY and CDR2 SVGEGT come from the germline V gene. The germline V and J ends were trimmed by 0 bases and 6 bases, with 15 bases remaining between them. CDR3 length equals 17 residues.

The rearrangement joins TRBV12-3 or TRBV12-4 to TRBJ2-1, with D perhaps TRBD2 (5 bases). This CDR3 is built from 13 residues. V was clipped by 5 bases and J by 12 bases, with 17 bases between them. CDR3 sequence: CASSPPSGIGQFF. The CDR3 DNA reads TGTGCCAGCAGTCCGCCGTCGGGAATAGGGCAGTTCTTC.